Each of the 7 T cell receptor beta chains below was sequenced from the same sample in a study of shared clonotypes between healthy human individuals (dated by TCRdb to the early 2020s). The library was obtained by the immunoSEQ multiplex PCR assay. TCRdb limited this immuneACCESS table to in-frame rearrangements with V and J called. A share of clones is missing; checked studies link under half to unresolved V genes, and the rest is unexplained. Here the sample has hundreds of thousands of clones; roughly 98% occur a single time. Less than 0.35% of the sample is in the top ten clones. CD8 naive samples consisted of CD45RO-negative cells that were positively selected for CCR7, yielding a CD45RA+CCR7+ population without TemRA cells. The specimen sequenced was naive CD8+ T cells sorted from blood. What the cell subset or site label conveys for this sample: CD45RA+CCR7+. The receptors stem from a man in his thirties or forties in good health.

The CDR3 DNA follows: TGTGCCAGCAGTTACCGGTACGATCAGCCCCAGCATTTT. Translated: CASSYRYDQPQHF. The gene calls are TRBV6-5 and TRBJ1-5; D uncertain. CDR3 length equals 13 residues. The germline V and J ends were trimmed by 2 bases and 5 bases, with 7 bases remaining between them. The V gene's germline CDR1 is MNHEY and CDR2 SVGAGI.

The chain has TRBV29-1 and TRBJ2-3; TRBD1 or TRBD2 may be the D gene (7 bases each). The length of the CDR3 is 16 residues. Germline CDR1 reads SQVTM; CDR2 reads ANQGSEA. The germline V and J ends were trimmed by 2 bases and 5 bases, with 20 bases remaining between them. Here the CDR3 DNA reads TGCAGCGTTGAAACAGGGGCGCGGGAGTCGGGAGATACGCAGTATTTT. It yields the protein CSVETGARESGDTQYF.

This chain uses TRBV7-9 with TRBJ1-2; 7 bases agree with TRBD1. The J segment lost 5 bases and the V segment lost 4 bases, leaving 7 bases of the junction unmatched. CDR3 length: 14 residues. The germline gives CDR1 SEHNR, CDR2 FQNEAQ (reference sequence). The CDR3 loop reads CASSWDSLSYGYTF. The CDR3 region has the DNA TGTGCCAGCAGCTGGGACAGCCTGTCTTATGGCTACACCTTC.

The rearrangement uses TRBV7-9 and TRBJ2-3; D uncertain. The V gene's germline CDR1 is SEHNR and CDR2 FQNEAQ (reference sequence). This CDR3 spans 14 amino acids. V was shortened by 5 bases and J by 1 base, with 10 bases between the two germline ends. CDR3: CASSPPRGTDTQYF. In DNA form, the CDR3 reads TGTGCCAGCAGCCCCCCCCGCGGCACAGATACGCAGTATTTT.

The chain links TRBV16 to TRBJ1-3; D remains unclear. In germline, CDR1 is KGHSY, CDR2 FQNENV. Trimming pared 3 bases from V and 0 bases from J, leaving 9 bases between. The CDR3 extends over 15 amino acids. In DNA form, the CDR3 reads TGTGCCAGCAGCCATCATCCAGACTCTGGAAACACCATATATTTT. The encoded protein is CASSHHPDSGNTIYF.

V is TRBV10-3 and J is TRBJ1-5; perhaps TRBD1 as D (6 bases). Germline lookup yields CDR1 ENHRY and CDR2 SYGVKD. Trimming stripped 2 bases from V and 1 base from J, with 12 bases between. This CDR3 contains 16 residues. The CDR3 region has the DNA TGTGCCATCAGTGAGGGGGGCCCCGCAAGCAATCAGCCCCAGCATTTT. Translating it yields CAISEGGPASNQPQHF.

The rearrangement joins TRBV9 to TRBJ2-5; possible D gene TRBD1, 5 bases. The germline V and J ends were trimmed by 7 bases and 4 bases, with 14 bases remaining between them. The CDR3 is made up of 13 amino acids. Germline V gene data show CDR1 as SGDLS and CDR2 as YYNGEE. CDR3 protein: CASGAGITETQYF. In DNA form, the CDR3 reads TGTGCCAGCGGGGCAGGAATAACAGAGACCCAGTACTTC. Looking up the rest from reference TRBV9 and TRBJ2-5 gives the full variable domain: DSGVTQTPKHLITATGQRVTLRCSPRSGDLSVYWYQQSLDQGLQFLIQYYNGEERAKGNILERFSAQQFPDLHSELNLSSLELGDSALYFCASGAGITETQYFGPGTRLLVL.